These T cell receptor beta chains were read from a single sample in a study of blood T cell repertoires in COVID-19. Data came from immunoSEQ multiplex PCR; TCRdb stores just in-frame clones and leaves some out. The sample records about 330,000 clones, more than 70% being singletons. Sequenced: PBMCs or T cells enriched from blood (not recorded which). Source of these receptors: a young woman who had recovered from COVID-19. CDR3s include the opening cysteine and the closing phenylalanine or tryptophan. Fields, in order: J gene, D gene, clone size, V gene, CDR3 protein, CDR3 DNA. The D gene is left open where the match is weak. Expanded clones are given a class, and other clones once, few, many or no size at all.

J: TRBJ2-7; D: TRBD1; size: .; V: TRBV4-3; CDR3: CASSLGTGGYYEQYF; DNA: TGCGCCAGCAGCCTTGGGACAGGGGGATATTACGAGCAGTACTTC
J: TRBJ1-1; D: .; size: .; V: TRBV6-5; CDR3: CASSYGAGQAFF; DNA: TGTGCCAGCAGTTACGGTGCCGGTCAAGCTTTCTTT
J: TRBJ2-3; D: TRBD2; size: .; V: TRBV18; CDR3: CASSPLTSGGNTDTQYF; DNA: TGTGCCAGCTCACCTCTGACTAGCGGGGGGAACACAGATACGCAGTATTTT
J: TRBJ2-7; D: .; size: .; V: TRBV6-1; CDR3: CASSEMSIAYEQYF; DNA: TGTGCCAGCAGTGAAATGTCCATAGCCTACGAGCAGTACTTC
J: TRBJ2-3; D: .; size: .; V: TRBV7-9; CDR3: CASSLLTDTQYF; DNA: TGTGCCAGCAGCCTCCTCACAGATACGCAGTATTTT
J: TRBJ2-3; D: TRBD1; size: .; V: TRBV5-5; CDR3: CASSFTGGSGTDTQYF; DNA: TGTGCCAGCAGCTTTACAGGGGGCTCCGGCACAGATACGCAGTATTTT
J: TRBJ2-1; D: .; size: .; V: TRBV7-6; CDR3: CASSLAEGASGGNEQFF; DNA: TGTGCCAGCAGCTTAGCCGAAGGGGCTTCCGGGGGCAATGAGCAGTTCTTC
J: TRBJ1-2; D: .; size: .; V: TRBV5-1; CDR3: CASSLPGNYGYTF; DNA: TGCGCCAGCAGCTTGCCGGGAAACTATGGCTACACCTTC
J: TRBJ1-4; D: TRBD1; size: few; V: TRBV30; CDR3: CAWSAGSSGGGKLFF; DNA: TGTGCCTGGAGCGCGGGGAGTTCAGGGGGCGGAAAACTGTTTTTT
J: TRBJ1-1; D: .; size: .; V: TRBV5-1; CDR3: CASSLAPGSEAFF; DNA: TGCGCCAGCAGCTTGGCTCCGGGGTCTGAAGCTTTCTTT
J: TRBJ2-7; D: .; size: .; V: TRBV19; CDR3: CASSIVFPGGYEQYF; DNA: TGTGCCAGTAGTATAGTTTTCCCAGGTGGATACGAGCAGTACTTC
J: TRBJ1-5; D: TRBD1; size: .; V: TRBV3-1/TRBV3-2; CDR3: CASSQGIGTGNHQPQHF; DNA: TGTGCCAGCAGCCAAGGGATCGGGACAGGTAATCATCAGCCCCAGCATTTT
J: TRBJ2-1; D: TRBD1; size: .; V: TRBV24-1; CDR3: CATSGLVRGRAVERNEQFF; DNA: TGTGCCACCAGTGGCCTTGTCAGGGGGCGGGCGGTGGAGCGAAATGAGCAGTTCTTC
J: TRBJ1-2; D: .; size: .; V: TRBV4-1; CDR3: CASSPGKGLDNYGYTF; DNA: TGCGCCAGCAGCCCAGGGAAGGGACTTGATAACTATGGCTACACCTTC
J: TRBJ2-5; D: .; size: .; V: TRBV3-1/TRBV3-2; CDR3: CASSQGASELETQYF; DNA: TGTGCCAGCAGCCAGGGGGCCAGTGAGTTAGAGACCCAGTACTTC
J: TRBJ1-1; D: TRBD1; size: few; V: TRBV28; CDR3: CATQKTGMLGEAFF; DNA: TGTGCCACCCAAAAGACAGGGATGCTGGGGGAAGCTTTCTTT
J: TRBJ2-7; D: .; size: .; V: TRBV5-1; CDR3: CASSPPGFYEQYF; DNA: TGCGCCAGCAGCCCCCCAGGATTCTACGAGCAGTACTTC
J: TRBJ1-5; D: TRBD1; size: .; V: TRBV6-5; CDR3: CASGPGQRNQPQHF; DNA: TGTGCCAGCGGCCCGGGACAGCGAAATCAGCCCCAGCATTTT
J: TRBJ2-2; D: TRBD1; size: .; V: TRBV4-1; CDR3: CASSQGQGKAGELFF; DNA: TGCGCCAGCAGCCAGGGACAGGGGAAGGCTGGAGAGCTGTTTTTT
J: TRBJ2-5; D: .; size: .; V: TRBV6-2/TRBV6-3; CDR3: CASSPRVTQYF; DNA: TGTGCCAGCAGCCCCCGTGTGACCCAGTACTTC
J: TRBJ1-1; D: .; size: .; V: TRBV5-4; CDR3: CASSPLAGHTNTEAFF; DNA: TGTGCCAGCAGCCCGTTGGCAGGGCACACCAACACTGAAGCTTTCTTT
J: TRBJ2-7; D: TRBD1; size: .; V: TRBV11-1; CDR3: CASSPETGRNEQYF; DNA: TGTGCCAGCAGCCCCGAGACAGGGCGTAACGAGCAGTACTTC
J: TRBJ2-2; D: .; size: .; V: TRBV7-2; CDR3: CASSYDELPGSLSGELFF; DNA: TGTGCCAGCAGTTACGACGAGCTTCCCGGGTCCTTGAGCGGGGAGCTGTTTTTT
J: TRBJ1-1; D: .; size: .; V: TRBV19; CDR3: CASSIGGGKAFF; DNA: TGTGCCAGTAGTATAGGCGGGGGTAAGGCTTTCTTT
J: TRBJ2-3; D: .; size: .; V: TRBV7-2; CDR3: CASSTTRMTDTQYF; DNA: TGTGCCAGCAGCACGACTAGGATGACAGATACGCAGTATTTT
J: TRBJ1-1; D: TRBD1; size: .; V: TRBV5-1; CDR3: CASSSDRGNTEAFF; DNA: TGCGCCAGCAGCTCCGACAGGGGGAACACTGAAGCTTTCTTT
J: TRBJ2-2; D: .; size: .; V: TRBV7-8; CDR3: CASSLVGGNTGELFF; DNA: TGTGCCAGCAGCTTAGTAGGGGGGAACACCGGGGAGCTGTTTTTT
J: TRBJ1-2; D: TRBD1; size: once; V: TRBV4-1; CDR3: CASSQAGTEGWSGYTF; DNA: TGCGCCAGCAGCCAAGCCGGGACAGAAGGTTGGAGCGGCTACACCTTC
J: TRBJ2-2; D: TRBD2; size: .; V: TRBV5-8; CDR3: CASSPRLAGTNTGELFF; DNA: TGTGCCAGCAGCCCTAGACTAGCGGGGACCAACACCGGGGAGCTGTTTTTT
J: TRBJ2-4; D: .; size: .; V: TRBV28; CDR3: CASNLGHQTLAKNIQYF; DNA: TGTGCCAGCAACCTTGGACACCAAACCTTGGCCAAAAACATTCAGTACTTC
J: TRBJ2-5; D: TRBD1; size: .; V: TRBV7-2; CDR3: CASSTLGTGVPETQYF; DNA: TGTGCCAGCAGCACCCTCGGGACAGGGGTCCCAGAGACCCAGTACTTC
J: TRBJ2-7; D: .; size: .; V: TRBV2; CDR3: CASSPLYEQYF; DNA: TGTGCCAGCAGTCCACTGTACGAGCAGTACTTC
J: TRBJ2-2; D: TRBD2; size: .; V: TRBV5-1; CDR3: CASSVTLAGTGELFF; DNA: TGCGCCAGCAGCGTGACACTAGCGGGAACCGGGGAGCTGTTTTTT
J: TRBJ2-5; D: .; size: .; V: TRBV5-1; CDR3: CASSLAGGGETQYF; DNA: TGCGCCAGCAGCTTGGCCGGGGGAGGCGAGACCCAGTACTTC
J: TRBJ2-1; D: .; size: once; V: TRBV2; CDR3: CASSSPEGAVDEQFF; DNA: TGTGCCAGCAGCAGCCCGGAGGGGGCTGTGGATGAGCAGTTCTTC
J: TRBJ2-7; D: .; size: .; V: TRBV20-1; CDR3: CSGLGRNEQYF; DNA: TGCAGTGGGTTGGGGAGAAACGAGCAGTACTTC
J: TRBJ2-3; D: TRBD2; size: .; V: TRBV7-2; CDR3: CASSLAGTSGSTDTQYF; DNA: TGTGCCAGCAGCTTAGCCGGGACTAGCGGTAGCACAGATACGCAGTATTTT
J: TRBJ1-6; D: .; size: .; V: TRBV10-2; CDR3: CASSERSGQYYNSPLHF; DNA: TGCGCCAGCAGTGAAAGGTCTGGACAGTACTATAATTCACCCCTCCACTTT
J: TRBJ2-7; D: .; size: .; V: TRBV7-2; CDR3: CASSHSSTAGEQYF; DNA: TGTGCCAGCAGCCATTCCTCAACCGCGGGGGAGCAGTACTTC
J: TRBJ1-2; D: .; size: .; V: TRBV5-5; CDR3: CASSLGGNYGYTF; DNA: TGTGCCAGCAGCTTGGGAGGGAACTATGGCTACACCTTC